This T cell receptor (beta chain) was sequenced in a study of radiation and T cells in renal cell carcinoma. Study results and limitations: Without pretreatment biopsies, baseline tumor clonotype presence was undetermined.

About this clone itself: The antigen remains undetermined. This sample also contains other DNA sequences that code for the same CDR3.

As to time point: baseline pretreatment blood. As for treatment: 15 Gy SBRT to primary tumor, nephrectomy 4 weeks later. With 3 bases removed from V and 5 bases from J, the gap between germline ends came to 4 bases. Germline values: CDR1 DFQATT, CDR2 SNEGSKA (reference sequence). CDR3 length: 10 residues. Assay: immunoSEQ multiplex PCR; the TCRdb copy retains only in-frame clones and omits some. The repertoire holds tens of thousands of clones, roughly four fifths seen once, with around 5.8% in the top ten. The sample was blood, taken from a patient whose treatment included radiotherapy and nephrectomy. The origin of this receptor is a man aged 60 to 75 with renal cell carcinoma. V usage is TRBV20-1 and J usage is TRBJ2-5; D ambiguous. The CDR3 region has the DNA TGCAGTGCTAGCCCGGAGACCCAGTACTTC. Translating it yields CSASPETQYF.